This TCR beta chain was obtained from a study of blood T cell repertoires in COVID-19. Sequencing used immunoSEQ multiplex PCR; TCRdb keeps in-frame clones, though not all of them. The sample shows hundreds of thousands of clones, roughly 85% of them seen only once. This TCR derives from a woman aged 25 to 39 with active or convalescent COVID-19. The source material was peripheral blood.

Here the CDR3 DNA reads TGCAGCTTCGGGTCGCTCGTGGGCGAGCAGTACTTC. This encodes CSFGSLVGEQYF. The chain joins TRBV29-1 to TRBJ2-7, with D unclear. From germline, CDR1 is SQVTM and CDR2 ANQGSEA. This CDR3 has 12 residues. Deletions cut 8 bases from V and 6 bases from J, with 17 bases between.